This TCR beta chain was found in a study of CD8 T cells in Susac syndrome. Study results and caveats: Clonal expansion of CD8+ cells in Susac peaked in TEMRA cells (and in active patients).

The CDR3 is 13 residues long. V was clipped by 6 bases and J by 0 bases, with 6 bases between them. Random hexamers served to reverse transcribe roughly 0.45 to 1 ug RNA. Via MiXCR, TCRdb re-called the immunoSEQ multiplex PCR reads, giving one row per CDR3 protein. This table has 100,000 to 150,000 distinct CDR3 sequences, around 94% appearing once. High-throughput TCR beta sequencing covered peripheral CD8+ and CD4+ T cells. TEMRA cells were FACS-enriched, and CD8+ and CD4+ T cells were isolated negatively. Concerning this clonotype: Antigen specificity is unknown.

Sequencing was done on a sample of CD8+ T cells from PBMCs. The source of this sequence is a human donor with Susac syndrome. The gene calls are TRBV12-3 or TRBV12-4 and TRBJ2-1, with D possibly TRBD2 on 6 matching bases. The chain's CDR3 is CASRRDSYNEQFF. The DNA of the CDR3 is TGTGCCAGCAGGCGGGACTCCTACAATGAGCAGTTCTTC.